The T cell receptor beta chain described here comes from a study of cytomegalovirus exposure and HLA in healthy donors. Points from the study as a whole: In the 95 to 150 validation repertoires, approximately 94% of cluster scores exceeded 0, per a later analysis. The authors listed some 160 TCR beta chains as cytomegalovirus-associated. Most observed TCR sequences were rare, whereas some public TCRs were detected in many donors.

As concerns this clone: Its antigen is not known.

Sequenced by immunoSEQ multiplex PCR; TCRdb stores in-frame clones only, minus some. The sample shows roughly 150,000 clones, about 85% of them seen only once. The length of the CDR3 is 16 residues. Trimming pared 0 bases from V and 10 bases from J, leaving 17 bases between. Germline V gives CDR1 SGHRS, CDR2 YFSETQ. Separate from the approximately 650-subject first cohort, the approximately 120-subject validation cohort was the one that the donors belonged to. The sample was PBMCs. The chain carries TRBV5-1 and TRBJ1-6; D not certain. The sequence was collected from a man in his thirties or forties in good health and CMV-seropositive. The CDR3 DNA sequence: TGCGCCAGCAGCTTGGCTGGGAGGAATAGCGGATCACCCCTCCACTTT. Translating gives CASSLAGRNSGSPLHF.